The clone carrying this T cell receptor (beta chain) was observed a handful of times. Time point meaning: patch test 2, 6 weeks after DPC sensitization. Treatment: therapeutic diphenylcyclopropenone sensitization with weekly scalp DPC. Every patch test was put on after a blood sample was taken. The study drew its donors from alopecia patients who were 18 to 70 years old and suitable for DPC. This sample stems from a study of human T cells and chemical hapten exposure. During construction of the library, unique molecular identifiers were attached to individual cDNA molecules for quantitative, reproducible TCR counting. TCRdb used MiXCR to reprocess the RACE reads, holding one entry per CDR3 protein. Of 350,000 to 400,000 distinct CDR3 sequences in the sample, about 6.9% were seen once. V was pared by 6 bases and J by 0 bases, with 21 bases between. CDR1 and CDR2 (germline): MDHEN, SYDVKM. This CDR3 spans 17 amino acids.

This sequence joins TRBV28 and TRBJ2-7, with D tentatively TRBD1 or TRBD2 (5 bases each). The material was whole blood, obtained in connection with sensitization to the hapten diphenylcyclopropenone (DPC). The receptor was isolated from a woman aged 18-29 years with alopecia areata. Some clones in this sample may be carry-over from other donors' samples. The CDR3 nucleotides read TGTGCCAGCAGCCCCCGGCCGAGTGGGGACCTCTCCTACGAGCAGTACTTC. Translation gives CASSPRPSGDLSYEQYF.